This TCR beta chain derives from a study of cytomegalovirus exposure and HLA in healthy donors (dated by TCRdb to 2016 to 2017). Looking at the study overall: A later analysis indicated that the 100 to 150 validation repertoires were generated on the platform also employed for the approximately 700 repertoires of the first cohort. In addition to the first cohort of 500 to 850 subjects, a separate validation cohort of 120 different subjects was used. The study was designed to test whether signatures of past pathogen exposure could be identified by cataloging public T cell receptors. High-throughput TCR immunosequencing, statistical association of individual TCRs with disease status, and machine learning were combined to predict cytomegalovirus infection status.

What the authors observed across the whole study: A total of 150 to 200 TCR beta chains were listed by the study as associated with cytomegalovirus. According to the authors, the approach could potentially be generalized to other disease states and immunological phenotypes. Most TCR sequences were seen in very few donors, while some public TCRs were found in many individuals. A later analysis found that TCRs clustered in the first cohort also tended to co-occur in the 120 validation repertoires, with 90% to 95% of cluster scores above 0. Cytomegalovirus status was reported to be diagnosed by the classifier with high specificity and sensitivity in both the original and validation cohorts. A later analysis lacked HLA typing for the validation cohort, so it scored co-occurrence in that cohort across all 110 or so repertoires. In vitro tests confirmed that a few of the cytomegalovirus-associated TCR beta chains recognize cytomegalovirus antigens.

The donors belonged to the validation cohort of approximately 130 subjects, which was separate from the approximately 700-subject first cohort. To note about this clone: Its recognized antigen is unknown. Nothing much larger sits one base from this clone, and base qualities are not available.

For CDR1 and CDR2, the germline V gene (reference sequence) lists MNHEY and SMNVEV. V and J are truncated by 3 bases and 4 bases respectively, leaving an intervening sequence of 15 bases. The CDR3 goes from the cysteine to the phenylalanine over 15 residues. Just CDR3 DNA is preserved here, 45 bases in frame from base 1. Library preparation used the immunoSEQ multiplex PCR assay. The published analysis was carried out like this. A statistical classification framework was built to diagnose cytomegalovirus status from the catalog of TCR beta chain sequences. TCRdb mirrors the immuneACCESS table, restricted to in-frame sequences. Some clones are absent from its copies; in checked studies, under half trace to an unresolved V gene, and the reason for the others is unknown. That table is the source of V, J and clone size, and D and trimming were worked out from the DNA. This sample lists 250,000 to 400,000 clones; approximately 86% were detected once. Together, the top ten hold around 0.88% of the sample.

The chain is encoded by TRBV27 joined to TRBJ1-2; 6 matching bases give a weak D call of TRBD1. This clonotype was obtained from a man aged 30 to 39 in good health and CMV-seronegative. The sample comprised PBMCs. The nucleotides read TGTGCCAGCAGTTTCCGACCACAGGGACCCTATGGCTACACCTTC. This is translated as CASSFRPQGPYGYTF.